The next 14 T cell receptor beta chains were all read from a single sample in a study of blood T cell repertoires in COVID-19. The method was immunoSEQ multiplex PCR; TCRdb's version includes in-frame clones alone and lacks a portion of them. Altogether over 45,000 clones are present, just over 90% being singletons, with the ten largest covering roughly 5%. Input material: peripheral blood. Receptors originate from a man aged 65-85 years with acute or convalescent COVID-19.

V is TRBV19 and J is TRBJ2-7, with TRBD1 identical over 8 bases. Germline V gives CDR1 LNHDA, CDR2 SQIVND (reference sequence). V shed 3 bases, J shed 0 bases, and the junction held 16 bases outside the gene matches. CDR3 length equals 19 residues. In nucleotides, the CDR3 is TGTGCCAGTAGTATGAGGGGCCAGGGGGCGAGTGGGGCCTCCTACGAGCAGTACTTC. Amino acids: CASSMRGQGASGASYEQYF.

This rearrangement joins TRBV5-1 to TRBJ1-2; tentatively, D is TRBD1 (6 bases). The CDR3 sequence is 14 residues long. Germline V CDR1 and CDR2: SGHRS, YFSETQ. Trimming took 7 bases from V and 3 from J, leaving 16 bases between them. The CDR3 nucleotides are TGCGCCAGCGCAAGGGGGGGCGCGGACTATGGCTACACCTTC. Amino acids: CASARGGADYGYTF. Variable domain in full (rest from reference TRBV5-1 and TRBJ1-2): KAGVTQTPRYLIKTRGQQVTLSCSPISGHRSVSWYQQTPGQGLQFLFEYFSETQRNKGNFPGRFSGRQFSNSRSEMNVSTLELGDSALYLCASARGGADYGYTFGSGTRLTVV.

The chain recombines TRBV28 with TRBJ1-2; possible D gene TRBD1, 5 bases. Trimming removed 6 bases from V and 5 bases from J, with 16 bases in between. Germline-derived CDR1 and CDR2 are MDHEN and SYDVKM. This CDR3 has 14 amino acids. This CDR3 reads CASRGGEGPYGYTF. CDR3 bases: TGTGCCAGCAGGGGGGGGGAAGGCCCTTATGGCTACACCTTC.

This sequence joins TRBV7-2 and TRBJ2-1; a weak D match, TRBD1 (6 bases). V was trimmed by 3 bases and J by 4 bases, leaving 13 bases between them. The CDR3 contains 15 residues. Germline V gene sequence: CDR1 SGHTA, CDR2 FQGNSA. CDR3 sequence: CASSLRQDPYNEQFF. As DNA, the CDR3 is TGTGCCAGCAGCTTGAGACAGGACCCTTACAATGAGCAGTTCTTC.

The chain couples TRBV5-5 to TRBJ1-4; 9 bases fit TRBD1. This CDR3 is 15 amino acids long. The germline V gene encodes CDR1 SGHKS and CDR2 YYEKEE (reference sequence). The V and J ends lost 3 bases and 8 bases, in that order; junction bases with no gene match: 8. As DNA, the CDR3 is TGTGCCAGCAGCTGGGGACAGGGCTATCCCGAAAAACTGTTTTTT. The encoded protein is CASSWGQGYPEKLFF.

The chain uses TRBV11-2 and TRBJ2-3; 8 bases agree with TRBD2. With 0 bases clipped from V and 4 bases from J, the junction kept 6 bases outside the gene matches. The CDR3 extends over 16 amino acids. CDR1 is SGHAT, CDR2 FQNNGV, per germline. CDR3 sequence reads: CASSLEPAGVADTQYF. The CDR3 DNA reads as TGTGCCAGCAGCTTAGAGCCAGCGGGGGTGGCAGATACGCAGTATTTT.

The CDR3 DNA is TGTGCCAGCAGCTCAGCAACACAGGGGAGACACAATGAGCAGTTCTTC. It encodes CASSSATQGRHNEQFF. V is TRBV7-9 and J is TRBJ2-1; 7 nucleotides align to TRBD1. Looked up from germline, CDR1 is SEHNR and CDR2 is FQNEAQ (reference sequence). The V gene end was trimmed by 4 bases and the J gene end by 5 bases; junction bases not matched to a gene: 11. This CDR3 is built from 16 residues.

The CDR3 spells CAWSVGGEKLFF. CDR3 nucleotides: TGTGCCTGGAGTGTTGGGGGGGAAAAACTGTTTTTT. V is TRBV30 and J is TRBJ1-4; weak D call: TRBD1 (5 bases). V was pared by 0 bases and J by 8 bases, with 7 bases between. CDR3 length equals 12 residues. Germline CDR1 and CDR2: GTSNPN and SVGIG (reference sequence).

The CDR3 region is CASSLRAGAKPLHF. The CDR3 bases are TGTGCCAGCAGTTTAAGAGCAGGGGCCAAGCCCCTCCACTTT. The chain employs TRBV28 and TRBJ1-6, with D perhaps TRBD1 (6 bases). Germline V lookup: CDR1 MDHEN, CDR2 SYDVKM. V was pared by 2 bases and J by 13 bases, with 15 bases between. The CDR3 is made up of 14 amino acids.

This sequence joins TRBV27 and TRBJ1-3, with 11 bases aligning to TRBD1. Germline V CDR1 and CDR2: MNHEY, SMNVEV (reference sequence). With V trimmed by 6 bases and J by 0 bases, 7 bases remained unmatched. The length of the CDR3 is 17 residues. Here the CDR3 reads CASSKTGTGGSGNTIYF. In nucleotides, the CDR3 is TGTGCCAGCAGCAAGACCGGGACAGGGGGCTCTGGAAACACCATATATTTT.

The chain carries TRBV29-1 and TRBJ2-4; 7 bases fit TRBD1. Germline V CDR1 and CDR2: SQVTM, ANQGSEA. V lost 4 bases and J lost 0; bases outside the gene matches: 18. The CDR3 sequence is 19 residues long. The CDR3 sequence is CSVGETGTPFSLAKNIQYF. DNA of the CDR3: TGCAGCGTTGGGGAGACAGGGACACCCTTCAGCCTAGCCAAAAACATTCAGTACTTC.

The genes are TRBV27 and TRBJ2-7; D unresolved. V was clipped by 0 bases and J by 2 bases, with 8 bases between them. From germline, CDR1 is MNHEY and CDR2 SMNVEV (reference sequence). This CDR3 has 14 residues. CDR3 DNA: TGTGCCAGCAGTTTATCGGCCTTTGCCTACGAGCAGTACTTC. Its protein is CASSLSAFAYEQYF.

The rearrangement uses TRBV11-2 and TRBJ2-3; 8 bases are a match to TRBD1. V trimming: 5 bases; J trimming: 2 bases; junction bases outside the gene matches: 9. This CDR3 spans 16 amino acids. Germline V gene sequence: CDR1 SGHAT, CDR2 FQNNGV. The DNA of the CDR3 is TGTGCCAGCAGCCCCCTTGGGACAGGAGTCACAGATACGCAGTATTTT. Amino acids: CASSPLGTGVTDTQYF.

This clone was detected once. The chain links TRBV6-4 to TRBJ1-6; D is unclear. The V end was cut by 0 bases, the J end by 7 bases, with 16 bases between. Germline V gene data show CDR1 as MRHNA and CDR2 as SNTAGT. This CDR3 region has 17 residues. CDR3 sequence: CASSDSAGPSFNSPLHF. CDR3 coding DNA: TGTGCCAGCAGTGACTCAGCAGGCCCTTCCTTCAATTCACCCCTCCACTTT.